In its sample, the clone carrying this T cell receptor (beta chain) was seen a few times. The antigen remains undetermined. This sample is part of a study of cytomegalovirus exposure and HLA in healthy donors. Study-wide findings and caveats: Later analysis demonstrated an association between a missense DCLRE1C variant and TCR beta V- and J-gene trimming. In a later analysis, parvovirus B19, influenza, CMV and Epstein-Barr virus appeared linked to several top co-occurrence clusters.

The PCR contained 60 Vbeta and 13 Jbeta primers. Clones were sequenced by immunoSEQ multiplex PCR, and TCRdb holds only the in-frame ones, with some missing. The sample holds fewer than 150,000 clones, about four fifths seen once. Between the trimmed V and J ends, which lost 3 bases and 3 bases, there was a span of 8 bases. This CDR3 spans 13 amino acids. Germline V gives CDR1 KGHSH, CDR2 LQKENI. The rearrangement joins TRBV18 to TRBJ1-1; D may be TRBD1 (5 bases). The clonotype originates from a female donor in good health and CMV-seropositive. The sample was PBMCs. CDR3 loop: CASSPQGDTEAFF. As DNA, the CDR3 is TGTGCCAGCTCACCCCAGGGTGACACTGAAGCTTTCTTT. Based on the CDR3 plus reference TRBV18 and TRBJ1-1, the full variable domain is NAGVMQNPRHLVRRRGQEARLRCSPMKGHSHVYWYRQLPEEGLKFMVYLQKENIIDESGMPKERFSAEFPKEGPSILRIQQVVRGDSAAYFCASSPQGDTEAFFGQGTRLTVV.